The rows below give T cell receptor beta chains drawn from one sample of a study of blood T cell repertoires in COVID-19. Measured with immunoSEQ multiplex PCR; TCRdb has only the in-frame clones, and not every one. The sample consists of 150,000 to 200,000 clones, roughly 80% of them appearing once. The sequencing sample was made of peripheral blood. All receptors derive from a woman in her twenties or thirties with acute or convalescent COVID-19. CDR3s include the opening cysteine and the closing phenylalanine or tryptophan. A D gene is named only where the DNA matches it firmly. Expanded clones get a size class; other rows say once, few or many, or leave the size out.

j_gene	abundance	len	d_gene	v_gene	CDR3nt	CDR3aa
TRBJ1-5	-	14	TRBD1	TRBV10-3	TGTGCCACCGGACAGGGGGGAGGCAATCAGCCCCAGCATTTT	CATGQGGGNQPQHF
TRBJ2-7	few	15	-	TRBV6-1	TGTGCCAGCAGTGGAGCAGACAGAAAGTCCTACGAGCAGTACTTC	CASSGADRKSYEQYF
TRBJ1-1	-	14	-	TRBV28	TGTGCCAGCAGTTCACCAGGGGCTTGGACTGAAGCTTTCTTT	CASSSPGAWTEAFF
TRBJ1-2	-	15	-	TRBV5-1	TGCGCCAGCGGTTCACAGGGACTAGGGGGGTCTGGCTACACCTTC	CASGSQGLGGSGYTF
TRBJ1-1	-	13	-	TRBV29-1	TGCAGCGACGGGTCTTCGGCGGGGACTGAAGCTTTCTTT	CSDGSSAGTEAFF
TRBJ1-4	-	15	-	TRBV7-8	TGTGCCAGCAGCCCCGGTAGCAGGGAGGACGAAAAACTGTTTTTT	CASSPGSREDEKLFF
TRBJ1-1	-	15	TRBD1	TRBV7-2	TGTGCCAGCAGCCTTACAGGGGCGTTAAACACTGAAGCTTTCTTT	CASSLTGALNTEAFF
TRBJ1-4	-	13	-	TRBV27	TGTGCCAGCAGCTCAGGGATTAATGAAAAACTGTTTTTT	CASSSGINEKLFF
TRBJ1-2	-	15	TRBD1	TRBV27	TGTGCCAGCAGTTTTTCAAGACAGGGGCTCAGGGGCTACACCTTC	CASSFSRQGLRGYTF
TRBJ2-5	-	17	-	TRBV5-5	TGTGCCAGCAGCTTGTACCCCGACAGGGGCGGGGGAGAGACCCAGTACTTC	CASSLYPDRGGGETQYF
TRBJ1-5	-	15	TRBD1	TRBV19	TGTGCCAGTAGTATAGCAGGGCAGGGGGTAGGAGCCCAGCATTTT	CASSIAGQGVGAQHF
TRBJ1-2	-	16	-	TRBV5-1	TGCGCCAGCAGCTTGGCCATCAGACAGACTTTCTATGGCTACACCTTC	CASSLAIRQTFYGYTF
TRBJ2-3	-	15	-	TRBV19	TGTGCCAGTAGTATTGATCCAGGGTCGGCAGATACGCAGTATTTT	CASSIDPGSADTQYF
TRBJ1-4	-	14	-	TRBV28	TGTGCCAGCAGGAAGACAGCAACTAATGAAAAACTGTTTTTT	CASRKTATNEKLFF
TRBJ2-1	many	15	TRBD2	TRBV7-2	TGTGCCAGCAGACGGACTAGCGGGGGACACAATGAGCAGTTCTTC	CASRRTSGGHNEQFF
TRBJ1-1	-	14	-	TRBV6-5	TGTGCCAGCAGGAGAGGACAGTTGGACACTGAAGCTTTCTTT	CASRRGQLDTEAFF
TRBJ2-2	-	15	TRBD1	TRBV15	TGTGCCACCAGCAGCCGGGACAGGGGGCCCGGGGAGCTGTTTTTT	CATSSRDRGPGELFF
TRBJ1-2	-	16	TRBD1	TRBV9	TGTGCCAGCAGCGTACGACAGGGAGCCCCTGGGGATGGCTACACCTTC	CASSVRQGAPGDGYTF
TRBJ1-2	-	16	TRBD1	TRBV5-1	TGCGCCAGCAGCTTGGAACAGGGGGGTAAGGACTATGGCTACACCTTC	CASSLEQGGKDYGYTF
TRBJ1-5	-	15	-	TRBV5-8	TGTGCCAGCAGCGTACGTTCAGGGAACAATCAGCCCCAGCATTTT	CASSVRSGNNQPQHF
TRBJ2-5	-	13	-	TRBV5-1	TGCGCCAGCAGCTTAGCGGATGGGGAGACCCAGTACTTC	CASSLADGETQYF
TRBJ2-7	-	17	TRBD2	TRBV5-1	TGCGCCAGCATCCCCGGGACTAGCGGGATCCTTAAGAACGAGCAGTACTTC	CASIPGTSGILKNEQYF
TRBJ1-1	once	13	-	TRBV6-6	TGTGCCAGCTGGGGACTTACAAACACTGAAGCTTTCTTT	CASWGLTNTEAFF
TRBJ2-5	-	16	TRBD1	TRBV7-3	TGTGCCAGCAGCTTTCCCGACAGGGGAGGCCAAGAGACCCAGTACTTC	CASSFPDRGGQETQYF
TRBJ2-1	few	14	TRBD2	TRBV7-9	TGTGCCAGCAGCTCCCCGCGGATAGCGGGGTTTCAGTTCTTC	CASSSPRIAGFQFF
TRBJ2-1	-	14	-	TRBV19	TGTGCCAGTATGTTCCTAGCTGGTTCCAATGAGCAGTTCTTC	CASMFLAGSNEQFF
TRBJ1-1	-	13	-	TRBV19	TGTGCCACAAACACAGGGCTAAAAACTGAAGCTTTCTTT	CATNTGLKTEAFF
TRBJ2-5	-	15	TRBD2	TRBV5-6	TGTGCCAGCAGCTTTCAGGGAGGGTACCAAGAGACCCAGTACTTC	CASSFQGGYQETQYF
TRBJ2-2	-	13	-	TRBV7-9	TGTGCCAGCAGCTTCGCAGGGTCCGGGGAGCTGTTTTTT	CASSFAGSGELFF
TRBJ1-4	-	14	-	TRBV4-3	TGCGCCAGCAGCCAAGTCGTCCAGTCCCGAAAACTGTTTTTT	CASSQVVQSRKLFF
TRBJ2-2	-	15	TRBD1	TRBV5-8	TGTGCCAGCAGCTCGGGACAGGGATGGACCGGGGAGCTGTTTTTT	CASSSGQGWTGELFF
TRBJ2-7	-	13	TRBD1	TRBV12-3/TRBV12-4	TGTGCCAGCAGTTTGGGACAGAGCTACGAGCAGTACTTC	CASSLGQSYEQYF
TRBJ2-4	few	15	TRBD1	TRBV29-1	TGCAGCGCTGGACAGGGTGGACTAGCCAAAAACATTCAGTACTTC	CSAGQGGLAKNIQYF
TRBJ1-3	once	17	-	TRBV7-9	TGTGCCAGCAGCTCTTTAGGGGCCCAGGGGTTTGGAAACACCATATATTTT	CASSSLGAQGFGNTIYF
TRBJ1-1	few	15	-	TRBV25-1	TGTGCCAGCAGTGAGCAGTCACCTCTAGGCTCCAAAGCTTTCTTT	CASSEQSPLGSKAFF
TRBJ1-2	-	16	TRBD1	TRBV5-1	TGCGCCAGCAGCTTTGGGGACAGGGGAACGTCCTATGGCTACACCTTC	CASSFGDRGTSYGYTF
TRBJ1-2	-	13	-	TRBV28	TGTGCCAGCAGTTTATCGGTACTTTATGGCTACACCTTC	CASSLSVLYGYTF
TRBJ2-5	-	15	-	TRBV5-1	TGCGCCAGCAGCTTGGGAGGGCGGAACCAAGAGACCCAGTACTTC	CASSLGGRNQETQYF
TRBJ1-6	few	16	-	TRBV6-5	TGTGCCAGCAGTTACTCTAATGCGGGGGTTAATTCACCCCTCCACTTT	CASSYSNAGVNSPLHF
TRBJ2-2	-	14	-	TRBV2	TGTGCCAGTTCCGGACAGTCGAACACCGGGGAGCTGTTTTTT	CASSGQSNTGELFF
TRBJ2-5	-	16	-	TRBV9	TGTGCCAGCAGCGGACCGGGACACCCGGTCCGGGAGACCCAGTACTTC	CASSGPGHPVRETQYF
TRBJ2-2	-	14	-	TRBV15	TGTGCCACCAGGGAACAGGGTGTCCCCGGGGAGCTGTTTTTT	CATREQGVPGELFF
TRBJ2-2	-	16	TRBD1	TRBV19	TGTGCCAGTAGGAGAGGGACAGGGGGAAACACCGGGGAGCTGTTTTTT	CASRRGTGGNTGELFF
TRBJ2-1	-	13	-	TRBV6-5	TGTGCCAGCAGAAGAGGCGGAGGCAATGAGCAGTTCTTC	CASRRGGGNEQFF
TRBJ1-5	once	14	-	TRBV4-1	TGCGCCAGCAGCCAAATCTTTAGCAATCAGCCCCAGCATTTT	CASSQIFSNQPQHF
TRBJ1-4	-	15	-	TRBV27	TGTGCCAGCACCCGGCGTACAGGGAAAAATGAAAAACTGTTTTTT	CASTRRTGKNEKLFF
TRBJ2-1	-	12	-	TRBV28	TGTGCCAGCAGTTTACCCCGGAGTGAGCAGTTCTTC	CASSLPRSEQFF
TRBJ2-7	-	13	-	TRBV3-1/TRBV3-2	TGTGCCAGCAGCCAAGATACAGGGAGAGAGCAGTACTTC	CASSQDTGREQYF
TRBJ2-1	once	12	-	TRBV5-5	TGTGCCAGCAGCTTCTCTGGTGAGGAGCAGTTCTTC	CASSFSGEEQFF
TRBJ2-3	-	17	-	TRBV9	TGTGCCAGCAGCCCACGGAGGGGACAGATCAACACAGATACGCAGTATTTT	CASSPRRGQINTDTQYF
TRBJ1-6	-	15	-	TRBV28	TGTGCCAGCAGTTCCCCAGGAGGCGGCAATTCACCCCTCCACTTT	CASSSPGGGNSPLHF
TRBJ1-5	-	13	-	TRBV30	TGTGCCTGCATGGGGGGGATCGGTCAGCCCCAGCATTTT	CACMGGIGQPQHF